This T cell receptor beta chain was sequenced in a study of T cells after posttransplantation cyclophosphamide. This table comes from immunoSEQ multiplex PCR, and its TCRdb copy is limited to in-frame clones, with some not included. The data contain roughly 23,000 clones, roughly 90% of them seen just once; the ten biggest clones take up 8.2%. CDR3 length: 14 residues. The junction had 7 bases not matched to a gene; V was cut back by 5 bases and J by 4 bases. Germline values: CDR1 LNHDA, CDR2 SQIVND (reference sequence). Sampled 1 year posttransplant, controls received myeloablative marrow transplants, methotrexate and a calcineurin inhibitor.

The clonotype originates from a female patient aged 50-60 years who received an allogeneic stem cell transplant from an unrelated donor, was CMV-positive, and had chronic GVHD only. The T cells may come from the graft donor. V is TRBV19 and J is TRBJ2-7; 8 positions match TRBD1. Here the sequenced sample was PBMCs, taken after an allogeneic stem cell transplant with a calcineurin inhibitor and methotrexate. The CDR3 protein is CASSPGQGRYEQYF. The CDR3 DNA follows: TGTGCCAGTAGTCCCGGACAGGGAAGGTACGAGCAGTACTTC.